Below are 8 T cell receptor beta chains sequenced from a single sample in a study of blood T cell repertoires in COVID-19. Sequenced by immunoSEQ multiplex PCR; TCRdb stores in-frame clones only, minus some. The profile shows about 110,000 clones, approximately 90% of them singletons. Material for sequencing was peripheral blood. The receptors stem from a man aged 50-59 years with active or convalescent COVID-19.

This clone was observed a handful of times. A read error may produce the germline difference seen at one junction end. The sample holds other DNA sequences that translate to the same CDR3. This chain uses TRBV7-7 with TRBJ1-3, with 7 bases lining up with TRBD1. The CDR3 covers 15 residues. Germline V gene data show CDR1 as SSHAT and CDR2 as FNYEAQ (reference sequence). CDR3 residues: CASSLAQGAGNTIYF. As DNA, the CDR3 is TGTGCTAGCAGCTTAGCGCAGGGGGCTGGAAACACCATATATTTT.

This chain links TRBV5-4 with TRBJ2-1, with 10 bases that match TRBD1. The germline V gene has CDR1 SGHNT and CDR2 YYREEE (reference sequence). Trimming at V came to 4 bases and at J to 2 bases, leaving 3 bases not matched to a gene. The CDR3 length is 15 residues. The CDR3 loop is CASSRDRGPYNEQFF. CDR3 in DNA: TGTGCCAGCAGCCGCGACAGGGGGCCCTACAATGAGCAGTTCTTC.

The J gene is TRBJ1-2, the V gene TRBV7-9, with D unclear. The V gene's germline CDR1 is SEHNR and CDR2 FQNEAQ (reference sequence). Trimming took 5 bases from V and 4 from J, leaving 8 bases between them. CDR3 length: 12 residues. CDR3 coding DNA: TGTGCCAGCAGCACTACAAGCTATGGCTACACCTTC. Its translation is CASSTTSYGYTF.

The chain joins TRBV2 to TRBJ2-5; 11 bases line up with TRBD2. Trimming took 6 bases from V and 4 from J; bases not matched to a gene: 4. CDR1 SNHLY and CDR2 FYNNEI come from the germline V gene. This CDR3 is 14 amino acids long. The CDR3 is CASRGLAGSETQYF. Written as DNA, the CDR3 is TGTGCCAGCAGAGGACTAGCGGGTTCAGAGACCCAGTACTTC. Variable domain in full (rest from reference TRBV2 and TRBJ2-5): EPEVTQTPSHQVTQMGQEVILRCVPISNHLYFYWYRQILGQKVEFLVSFYNNEISEKSEIFDDQFSVERPDGSNFTLKIRSTKLEDSAMYFCASRGLAGSETQYFGPGTRLLVL.

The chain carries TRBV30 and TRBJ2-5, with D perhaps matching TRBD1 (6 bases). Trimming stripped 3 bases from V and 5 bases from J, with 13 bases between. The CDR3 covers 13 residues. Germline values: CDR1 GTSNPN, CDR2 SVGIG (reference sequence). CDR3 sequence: CAWRDRGWETQYF. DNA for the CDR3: TGTGCCTGGAGGGATAGGGGGTGGGAGACCCAGTACTTC.

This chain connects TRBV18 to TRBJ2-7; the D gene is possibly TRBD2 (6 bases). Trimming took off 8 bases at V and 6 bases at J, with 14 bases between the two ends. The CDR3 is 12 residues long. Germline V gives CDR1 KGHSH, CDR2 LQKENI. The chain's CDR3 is CASGGRFFEQYF. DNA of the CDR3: TGTGCCAGCGGAGGGAGGTTCTTCGAGCAGTACTTC.

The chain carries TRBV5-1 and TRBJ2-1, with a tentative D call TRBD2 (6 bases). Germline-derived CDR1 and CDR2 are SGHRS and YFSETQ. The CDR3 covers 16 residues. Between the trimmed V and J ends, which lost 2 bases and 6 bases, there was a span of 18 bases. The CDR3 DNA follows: TGCGCCAGCAGCTTAGGGCCCGGCGGGACCGTCAATGAGCAGTTCTTC. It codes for CASSLGPGGTVNEQFF.

The CDR3 region has the DNA TGTGCCAGCAGCTTAGACCCTAATAGCAATCAGCCCCAGCATTTT. Translated, it gives CASSLDPNSNQPQHF. This chain uses TRBV7-9 with TRBJ1-5; no definite D call. The germline gives CDR1 SEHNR, CDR2 FQNEAQ (reference sequence). Deletions cut 1 base from V and 0 bases from J, with 7 bases between. CDR3 length equals 15 residues.